Listed below are T cell receptor beta chains from one sample, sequenced in a study of T cell responses to AZD1222 COVID-19 vaccine. Sequencing was performed with immunoSEQ multiplex PCR; in TCRdb, only in-frame clones are kept and a portion is missing. The repertoire holds about 140,000 clones, with around 90% as singletons. The sequencing used peripheral blood, collected on day 0 of AZD1222 vaccination. Source of these receptors: an adult in good health. Each CDR3 is given with its conserved first and last residue. Fields, in order: clone size, J gene, V gene, D gene, CDR3 protein, CDR3 DNA. The D gene is left open where the match is weak. A clone size is listed for some rows: how often the clone was seen (once, few, many), or a class if it is expanded.

>.|TRBJ1-2|TRBV4-1|.
CASNTDPGYYGYTF
TGCGCCAGCAACACCGATCCGGGGTACTATGGCTACACCTTC
>once|TRBJ1-1|TRBV29-1|.
CSVVVSGHMNTEAFF
TGCAGCGTTGTGGTCTCGGGACATATGAACACTGAAGCTTTCTTT
>.|TRBJ1-1|TRBV27|.
CASSLQGYTEAFF
TGTGCCAGCAGTTTACAGGGGTACACTGAAGCTTTCTTT
>.|TRBJ1-4|TRBV7-9|.
CASSSPGQALNEKLFF
TGTGCCAGCAGCTCCCCGGGGCAGGCCCTTAATGAAAAACTGTTTTTT
>.|TRBJ2-7|TRBV5-4|.
CASSPGLAASEQYF
TGTGCCAGCAGCCCTGGACTCGCCGCCAGTGAGCAGTACTTC
>.|TRBJ1-2|TRBV4-2|TRBD1
CASSGQTGDYGYTF
TGTGCCAGCAGCGGACAAACAGGGGACTATGGCTACACCTTC
>.|TRBJ1-1|TRBV28|.
CASSLDAGGALIPEAFF
TGTGCCAGCAGCTTGGATGCCGGCGGGGCGCTTATTCCTGAAGCTTTCTTT
>few|TRBJ1-2|TRBV30|.
CAWKPDNYYGYTF
TGTGCCTGGAAGCCGGACAATTACTATGGCTACACCTTC
>.|TRBJ2-3|TRBV30|TRBD2
CAWSKALTSGTADTQYF
TGTGCCTGGAGCAAGGCACTGACTAGCGGGACGGCAGATACGCAGTATTTT
>once|TRBJ2-5|TRBV5-4|TRBD1
CASSSGGPTGGLETQYF
TGTGCCAGCAGCTCCGGCGGCCCCACAGGGGGCTTGGAGACCCAGTACTTC
>.|TRBJ1-1|TRBV28|.
CASTFPNPNTEAFF
TGTGCCAGCACTTTCCCGAACCCGAACACTGAAGCTTTCTTT
>.|TRBJ2-2|TRBV25-1|.
CASSEIGYTGELFF
TGTGCCAGCAGTGAAATTGGGTACACCGGGGAGCTGTTTTTT
>.|TRBJ1-4|TRBV5-1|.
CASRAGKVNEKLFF
TGCGCCAGCAGGGCGGGGAAGGTTAATGAAAAACTGTTTTTT
>.|TRBJ2-6|TRBV24-1|.
CATSGGQEAPWANVLTF
TGTGCCACCAGTGGGGGGCAGGAGGCCCCCTGGGCCAACGTCCTGACTTTC
>.|TRBJ1-5|TRBV15|.
CATSREQGIDQPQHF
TGTGCCACCAGCAGAGAACAGGGAATTGATCAGCCCCAGCATTTT
>.|TRBJ2-3|TRBV4-3|TRBD2
CASSQDVDSGRTDTQYF
TGCGCCAGCAGCCAAGATGTTGATAGCGGGAGGACAGATACGCAGTATTTT
>.|TRBJ2-7|TRBV19|.
CASSIGKSLSYEQYF
TGTGCCAGTAGTATAGGGAAGAGTCTTTCCTACGAGCAGTACTTC
>.|TRBJ1-5|TRBV4-2|.
CASSQGESAPRQPQHF
TGTGCCAGCAGCCAAGGAGAATCGGCCCCGAGGCAGCCCCAGCATTTT
>once|TRBJ1-2|TRBV19|.
CASMRGYGYTF
TGTGCCAGTATGAGGGGTTATGGCTACACCTTC
>.|TRBJ1-2|TRBV6-5|TRBD1
CASSWTGVDYDYTF
TGTGCCAGCAGTTGGACAGGGGTTGACTATGACTACACCTTC
>.|TRBJ1-2|TRBV5-6|TRBD1
CASRHGQGLSGYGYTF
TGTGCCAGCAGACATGGACAGGGACTATCCGGGTATGGCTACACCTTC
>few|TRBJ2-1|TRBV7-6|.
CASSLPQGGYNEQFF
TGTGCCAGCAGCTTACCCCAGGGGGGGTACAATGAGCAGTTCTTC
>.|TRBJ1-5|TRBV10-3|.
CAIRGEGNQPQHF
TGTGCCATCAGAGGGGAGGGAAATCAGCCCCAGCATTTT
>.|TRBJ2-3|TRBV6-2/TRBV6-3|TRBD1
CASSPDRAVGTDTQYF
TGTGCCAGCAGCCCTGACAGGGCGGTCGGCACAGATACGCAGTATTTT
>.|TRBJ1-3|TRBV30|.
CAWSAGGLLPGNTIYF
TGTGCCTGGAGTGCGGGCGGACTCCTTCCTGGAAACACCATATATTTT
>.|TRBJ2-2|TRBV28|.
CASSRKTGAGTGELFF
TGTGCCAGCAGTAGAAAGACCGGGGCCGGCACCGGGGAGCTGTTTTTT
>.|TRBJ2-1|TRBV12-3/TRBV12-4|.
CASRAEVGNEQFF
TGTGCCAGCAGAGCAGAAGTGGGCAATGAGCAGTTCTTC
>.|TRBJ1-1|TRBV9|TRBD1
CASRQGLEDTEAFF
TGTGCCAGCAGACAGGGGTTGGAGGACACTGAAGCTTTCTTT
>.|TRBJ2-1|TRBV4-1|.
CASSQRTGTSREQFF
TGCGCCAGCAGCCAAAGGACAGGGACTAGCCGGGAGCAGTTCTTC
>.|TRBJ2-7|TRBV6-5|.
CASSSDRKFYEQYF
TGTGCCAGCAGTTCCGACAGAAAGTTCTACGAGCAGTACTTC
>.|TRBJ1-2|TRBV5-4|.
CASSLVGGSDYTF
TGTGCCAGCAGCTTGGTTGGAGGTTCAGACTACACCTTC
>.|TRBJ2-1|TRBV5-1|TRBD2
CASSLGVTSGVQRGEQFF
TGCGCCAGCAGCTTGGGGGTGACTAGCGGGGTCCAAAGGGGAGAGCAGTTCTTC
>.|TRBJ2-7|TRBV29-1|.
CSVEAGVRYEQYF
TGCAGCGTTGAAGCAGGCGTGCGGTACGAGCAGTACTTC
>.|TRBJ1-4|TRBV30|.
CAWSLQLNEKLFF
TGTGCCTGGAGTTTGCAGCTTAATGAAAAACTGTTTTTT
>.|TRBJ2-4|TRBV15|TRBD2
CATSGQLAGGPYIQYF
TGTGCCACCAGCGGACAACTAGCGGGAGGGCCATACATTCAGTACTTC
>.|TRBJ1-1|TRBV18|TRBD1
CASSRQGMNTEAFF
TGTGCCAGCTCACGACAGGGGATGAACACTGAAGCTTTCTTT
>once|TRBJ1-6|TRBV19|.
CASTVSLNNSPLHF
TGTGCCAGTACAGTATCACTTAACAATTCACCCCTCCACTTT
>.|TRBJ2-7|TRBV11-1|.
CASSPPDIAYEQYF
TGTGCCAGCAGCCCCCCAGACATCGCCTACGAGCAGTACTTC
>.|TRBJ2-1|TRBV19|.
CASSTTIHSYNEQFF
TGTGCCAGTAGTACGACAATTCACTCCTACAATGAGCAGTTCTTC
>.|TRBJ2-1|TRBV24-1|.
CATSDLSGKGGNEQFF
TGTGCCACCAGTGATTTGAGCGGAAAGGGCGGCAATGAGCAGTTCTTC
>.|TRBJ2-7|TRBV14|.
CASSRSSTVYEQYF
TGTGCCAGCAGCCGCTCATCGACAGTCTACGAGCAGTACTTC
>.|TRBJ2-7|TRBV27|TRBD1
CASSLRHTNRGLFYEQYF
TGTGCCAGCAGTTTACGGCATACCAACAGGGGGCTGTTTTACGAGCAGTACTTC
>.|TRBJ2-3|TRBV24-1|.
CATSDLGGSTDTQYF
TGTGCCACCAGTGATTTGGGCGGAAGCACAGATACGCAGTATTTT
>.|TRBJ2-1|TRBV9|TRBD2
CASSVVEGGPGNEQFF
TGTGCCAGCAGCGTAGTGGAGGGAGGGCCGGGTAATGAGCAGTTCTTC
>.|TRBJ1-4|TRBV5-3|.
CARSLGLGGPTNEKLFF
TGTGCCAGAAGCTTGGGACTGGGAGGCCCAACTAATGAAAAACTGTTTTTT
>.|TRBJ1-1|TRBV7-9|.
CASSLLDLMNTEAFF
TGTGCCAGCAGCTTACTAGATTTAATGAACACTGAAGCTTTCTTT
>.|TRBJ2-1|TRBV11-3|.
CASRGGGESSYNEQFF
TGTGCCAGCAGGGGCGGCGGAGAGAGCTCCTACAATGAGCAGTTCTTC
>.|TRBJ2-7|TRBV14|.
CASSQLASEQYF
TGTGCCAGCAGCCAACTAGCATCCGAGCAGTACTTC
>.|TRBJ2-3|TRBV28|.
CASSLGLRGPSSTDTQYF
TGTGCCAGCAGTTTGGGGTTACGGGGCCCCTCTAGCACAGATACGCAGTATTTT
>few|TRBJ2-2|TRBV6-5|.
CATGLRDTGELFF
TGTGCCACCGGACTGAGAGATACCGGGGAGCTGTTTTTT
>.|TRBJ2-7|TRBV19|TRBD2
CASSARTSGNSEQYF
TGTGCCAGTAGTGCCCGGACTAGCGGGAACTCCGAGCAGTACTTC
>.|TRBJ2-7|TRBV5-6|TRBD2
CASSLSPSGRAGEQYF
TGTGCCAGCAGCTTAAGTCCTAGCGGGAGGGCTGGGGAGCAGTACTTC
>.|TRBJ2-5|TRBV4-1|.
CASSQVWGTVRETQYF
TGCGCCAGCAGCCAAGTTTGGGGGACGGTTCGAGAGACCCAGTACTTC
>.|TRBJ2-5|TRBV16|.
CASSQSVGVVLTRETQYF
TGTGCCAGCAGCCAATCGGTTGGGGTGGTCCTAACAAGGGAGACCCAGTACTTC
>.|TRBJ2-7|TRBV19|TRBD2
CASSTSGGSYEQYF
TGTGCCAGTAGTACTAGCGGGGGATCCTACGAGCAGTACTTC
>once|TRBJ1-2|TRBV24-1|.
CATSVQGTYGYTF
TGTGCCACCAGTGTTCAGGGCACCTATGGCTACACCTTC
>.|TRBJ1-5|TRBV7-2|.
CASSVYNQPQHF
TGTGCCAGCAGCGTATACAATCAGCCCCAGCATTTT
>.|TRBJ2-5|TRBV6-5|.
CASRAGGVGETQYF
TGTGCCAGCAGAGCAGGGGGGGTTGGAGAGACCCAGTACTTC
>.|TRBJ1-4|TRBV6-5|TRBD1
CASSPDRGELFF
TGTGCCAGCAGCCCCGACAGGGGCGAACTGTTTTTT